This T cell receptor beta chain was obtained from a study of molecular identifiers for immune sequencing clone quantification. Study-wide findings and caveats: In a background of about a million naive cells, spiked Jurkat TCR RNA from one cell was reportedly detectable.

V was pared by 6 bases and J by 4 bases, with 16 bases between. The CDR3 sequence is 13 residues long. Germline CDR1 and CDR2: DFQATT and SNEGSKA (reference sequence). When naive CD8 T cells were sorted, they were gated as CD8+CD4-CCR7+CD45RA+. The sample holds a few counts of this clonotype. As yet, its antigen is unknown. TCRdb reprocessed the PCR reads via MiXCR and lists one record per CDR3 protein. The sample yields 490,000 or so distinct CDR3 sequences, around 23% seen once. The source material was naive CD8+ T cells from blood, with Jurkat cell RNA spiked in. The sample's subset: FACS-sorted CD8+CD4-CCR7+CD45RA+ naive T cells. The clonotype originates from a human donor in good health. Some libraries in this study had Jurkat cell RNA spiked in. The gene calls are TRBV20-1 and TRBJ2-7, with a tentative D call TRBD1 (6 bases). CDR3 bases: TGCAGTGCCCCAGGGGTAGCCTTATACGAGCAGTACTTC. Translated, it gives CSAPGVALYEQYF.